This entry describes one T cell receptor beta chain. Its matching antigen is unknown. V lost 1 base to trimming and J lost 0 bases, with 13 bases between them. In germline, CDR1 is LNHNV, CDR2 YYDKDF (reference sequence). CDR3 length: 18 amino acids. This sample was taken from a study of T cells in localized non-small cell lung cancer. Study results and limitations: Of the tissues analyzed, uninvolved adjacent lung showed maximal T cell clonality, greater than tumor. A median of around 60 clones ranked among the top 100 in tumor appeared in adjacent lung. Longer overall survival was associated with a higher density of T cells in the blood. Only one tumor region went through sequencing, so heterogeneity may still be there.

Only in-frame clones appear in the TCRdb table, and some are missing; sequencing was by immunoSEQ multiplex PCR. The table has approximately 11,000 clones, about 29% seen once. The receptor's source is a man aged 40-75 years with stage I lung adenocarcinoma. Sequences were derived from lung tumor tissue, sampled before any cancer treatment. This chain joins TRBV15 and TRBJ1-6; possibly TRBD1 for D (5 bases). The CDR3 here is CATSRVVGQSSYNSPLHF. The CDR3 DNA is TGTGCCACCAGCAGAGTGGTGGGGCAGAGCTCCTATAATTCACCCCTCCACTTT.